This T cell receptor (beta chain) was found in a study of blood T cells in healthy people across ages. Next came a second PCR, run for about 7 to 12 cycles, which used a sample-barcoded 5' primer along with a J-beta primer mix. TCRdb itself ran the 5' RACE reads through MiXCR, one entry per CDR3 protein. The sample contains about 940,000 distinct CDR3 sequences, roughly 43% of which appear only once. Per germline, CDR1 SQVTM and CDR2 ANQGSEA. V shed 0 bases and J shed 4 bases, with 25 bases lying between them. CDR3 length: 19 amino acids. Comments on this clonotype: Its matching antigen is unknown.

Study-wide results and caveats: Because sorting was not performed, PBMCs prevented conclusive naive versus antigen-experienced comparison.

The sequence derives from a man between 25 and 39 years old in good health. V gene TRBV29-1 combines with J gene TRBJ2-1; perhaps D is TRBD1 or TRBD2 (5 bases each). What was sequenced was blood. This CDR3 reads CSVEDASGRVDSGYNEQFF. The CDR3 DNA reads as TGCAGCGTTGAAGATGCGTCGGGCAGGGTGGATTCGGGATACAATGAGCAGTTCTTC.